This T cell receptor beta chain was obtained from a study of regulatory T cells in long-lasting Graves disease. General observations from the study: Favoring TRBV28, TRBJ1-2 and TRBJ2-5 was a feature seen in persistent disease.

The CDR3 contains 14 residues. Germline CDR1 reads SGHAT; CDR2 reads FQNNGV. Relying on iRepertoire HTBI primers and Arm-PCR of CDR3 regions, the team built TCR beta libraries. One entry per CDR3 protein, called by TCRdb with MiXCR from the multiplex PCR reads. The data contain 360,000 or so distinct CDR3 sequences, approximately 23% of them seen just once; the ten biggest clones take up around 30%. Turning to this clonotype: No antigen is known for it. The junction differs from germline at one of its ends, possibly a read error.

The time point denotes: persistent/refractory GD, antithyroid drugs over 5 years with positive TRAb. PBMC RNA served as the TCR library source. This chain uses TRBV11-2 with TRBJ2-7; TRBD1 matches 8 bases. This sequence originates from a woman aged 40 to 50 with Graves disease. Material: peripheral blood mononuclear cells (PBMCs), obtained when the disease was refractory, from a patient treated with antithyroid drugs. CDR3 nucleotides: TGTGCCAGCAGCTTTGGGACAGGTTTCTACGAGCAGCACTTC. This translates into CASSFGTGFYEQHF.